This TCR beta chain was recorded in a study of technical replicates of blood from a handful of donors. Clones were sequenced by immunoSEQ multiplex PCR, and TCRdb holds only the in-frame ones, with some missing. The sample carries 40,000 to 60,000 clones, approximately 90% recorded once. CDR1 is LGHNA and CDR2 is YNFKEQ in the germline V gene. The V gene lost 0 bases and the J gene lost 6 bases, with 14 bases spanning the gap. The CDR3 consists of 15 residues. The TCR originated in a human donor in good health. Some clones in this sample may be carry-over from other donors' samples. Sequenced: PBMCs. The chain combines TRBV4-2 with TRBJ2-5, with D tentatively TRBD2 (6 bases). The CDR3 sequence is CASSQDWDSHQTQYF. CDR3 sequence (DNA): TGTGCCAGCAGCCAAGATTGGGACTCTCACCAGACCCAGTACTTC.